Described below is a single TCR beta chain sequence and its context. Germline CDR1 reads SGHNT; CDR2 reads YENEEA. The CDR3 is 14 residues long. With 4 bases removed from V and 8 bases from J, the gap between germline ends came to 17 bases. Participants came from about 24 US areas, aged about 18 to 89 years. Participants in the exposed group had met a COVID-19 case in the 2 weeks before joining the study. The sample originates from a study of blood T cell repertoires in COVID-19. As for the study in general: The analysed material was cDNA or gDNA that came from T cells, B-cell-depleted T cells, or PBMCs.

Profiling relied on immunoSEQ multiplex PCR, and the TCRdb table lists in-frame clones only, not all of them. Of more than 250,000 clones in the sample, approximately 78% are singletons; the top ten hold approximately 5%. The chain uses TRBV11-3 and TRBJ1-1; D unresolved. The sequencing sample was made of PBMCs or T cells enriched from blood (not recorded which). The source is a man aged 40-49 years who had been exposed to COVID-19. The CDR3 spells CASSSIHLRGEAFF. CDR3 DNA sequence: TGTGCCAGCAGCTCCATTCACTTGCGAGGGGAAGCTTTCTTT. Filled out from reference TRBV11-3 and TRBJ1-1, the complete variable domain reads EAGVVQSPRYKIIEKKQPVAFWCNPISGHNTLYWYLQNLGQGPELLIRYENEEAVDDSQLPKDRFSAERLKGVDSTLKIQPAELGDSAVYLCASSSIHLRGEAFFGQGTRLTVV.